This T cell receptor beta chain was sequenced for a study of sequential checkpoint blockade in melanoma (dated by TCRdb to about 2019). With respect to the entire study: In a 1:1 randomization, patients received either first-line nivolumab then ipilimumab (arm A) or ipilimumab then nivolumab (arm B). Maintenance nivolumab was given following each of the two trial sequences. The investigation overall reported the following: The model for predicting response that combines TCR metrics with mutation burden needs to be validated in larger, independent patient cohorts.

Per the publication, the treatment or condition label means: randomized to nivolumab then ipilimumab (arm A) or the reverse (arm B). No trial patient had received prior DNA-damaging chemotherapy. On a FACS Aria II flow cytometer, live CD3+CD8+ cells that were negative for CD19 and CD56 were sorted from thawed PBMCs. CheckMate 064, a randomized, open-label phase II trial of sequential checkpoint blockade, was the source of the samples, all of which came from patients with melanoma. Peripheral blood mononuclear cells were obtained through leukapheresis, purified using Ficoll-Paque, and frozen in human serum containing about 9.3% DMSO. Immediately after sorting, the purity of the sorted blood CD3+CD8+ cells was confirmed to be >95%, and DNA was then extracted. CDR1 and CDR2 are drawn from the germline V gene: SGHDT, YYEEEE. The junction shows trimming of 5 bases on V and 4 bases on J, plus 12 bases between the germline ends. From the cysteine up to the phenylalanine, the CDR3 has a length of 13 residues. Only CDR3 DNA remains: 39 bases, in frame from the first base.

Note on this clone: No antigen is known for it. Base qualities are not recorded, but no much larger clone differs from it by a single base.

TCRbeta CDR3 regions were immunosequenced from genomic DNA with the immunoSEQ Assay. Before high-throughput sequencing, genomic DNA was amplified using bias-controlled multiplex PCR. On the authors' methods: To quantify the absolute abundance of each unique TCRbeta CDR3 region, the sequences were collapsed and filtered. Clonality, defined as 1 minus Pielou's evenness, was calculated using productive rearrangements only. Clones with significantly greater frequencies in on-treatment versus baseline samples were identified using a previously published method. The immuneACCESS repertoire file appears here via TCRdb, limited to in-frame rearrangements. These files lack a portion of the clones; in checked studies, under half of the deficit traces to unresolved V genes, and the cause of the others is not known. V and J calls and clone size are as listed in that table; D and trimming were resolved from the DNA. The sample yields about 16,000 clones; around 92% were counted once. The leading ten clones occupy over 20% of the sample.

The V and J segments used are TRBV5-6 and TRBJ1-1; 6 matching bases give a weak D call of TRBD1. This sequence originates from a human donor with melanoma. This material consisted of CD8+ T cells sorted from blood (inferred from file names), taken from a patient given nivolumab and ipilimumab in sequence. The sequenced DNA is TGTGCCAGCAGAACAGGGATCGGCACTGAAGCTTTCTTT. Translation gives CASRTGIGTEAFF.